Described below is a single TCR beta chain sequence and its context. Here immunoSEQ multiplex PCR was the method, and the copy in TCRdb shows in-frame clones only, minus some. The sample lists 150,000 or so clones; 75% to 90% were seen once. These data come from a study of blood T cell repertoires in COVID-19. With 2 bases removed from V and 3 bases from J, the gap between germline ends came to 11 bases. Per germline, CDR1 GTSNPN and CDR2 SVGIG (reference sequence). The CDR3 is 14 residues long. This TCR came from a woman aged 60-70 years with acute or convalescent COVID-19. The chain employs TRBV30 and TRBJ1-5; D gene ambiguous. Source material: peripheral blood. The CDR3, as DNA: TGTGCCTGGAGTCAAACCCGGGTCAATCAGCCCCAGCATTTT. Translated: CAWSQTRVNQPQHF.